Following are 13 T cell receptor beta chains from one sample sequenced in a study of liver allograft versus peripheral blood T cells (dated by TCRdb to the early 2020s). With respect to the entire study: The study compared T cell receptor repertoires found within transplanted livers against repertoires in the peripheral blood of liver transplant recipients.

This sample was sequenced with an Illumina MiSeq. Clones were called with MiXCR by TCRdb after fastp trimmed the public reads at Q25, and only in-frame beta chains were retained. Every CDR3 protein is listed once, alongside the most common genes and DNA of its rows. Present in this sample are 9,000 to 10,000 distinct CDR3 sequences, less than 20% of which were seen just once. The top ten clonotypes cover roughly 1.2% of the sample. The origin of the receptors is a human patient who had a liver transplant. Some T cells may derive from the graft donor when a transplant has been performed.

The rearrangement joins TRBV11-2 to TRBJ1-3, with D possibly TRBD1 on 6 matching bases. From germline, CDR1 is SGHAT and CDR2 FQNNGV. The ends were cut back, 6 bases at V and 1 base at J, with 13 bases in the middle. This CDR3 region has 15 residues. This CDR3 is CASSRIQGSGNTIYF. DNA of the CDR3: TGTGCCAGCAGTCGTATACAGGGTTCTGGAAACACCATATATTTT.

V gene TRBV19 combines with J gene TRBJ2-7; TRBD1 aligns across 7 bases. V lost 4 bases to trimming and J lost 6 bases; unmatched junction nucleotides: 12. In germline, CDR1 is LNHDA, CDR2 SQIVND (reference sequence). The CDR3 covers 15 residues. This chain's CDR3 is CASSTPAGGIGEQYF. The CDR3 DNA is TGTGCCAGTAGTACCCCCGCAGGGGGAATAGGCGAGCAGTACTTC.

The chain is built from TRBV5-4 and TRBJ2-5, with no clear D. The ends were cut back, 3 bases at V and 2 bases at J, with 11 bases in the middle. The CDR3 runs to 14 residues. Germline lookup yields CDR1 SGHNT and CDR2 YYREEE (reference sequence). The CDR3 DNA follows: TGTGCCAGCAGCTCGGTTTCAAGTCAAGAGACCCAGTACTTC. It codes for CASSSVSSQETQYF.

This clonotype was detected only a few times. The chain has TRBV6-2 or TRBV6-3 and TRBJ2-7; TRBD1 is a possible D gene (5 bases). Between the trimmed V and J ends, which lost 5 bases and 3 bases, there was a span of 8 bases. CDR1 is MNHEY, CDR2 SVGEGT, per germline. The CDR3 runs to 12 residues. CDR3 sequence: CASSPQGYEQYF. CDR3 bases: TGTGCCAGCAGTCCTCAGGGCTACGAGCAGTACTTC.

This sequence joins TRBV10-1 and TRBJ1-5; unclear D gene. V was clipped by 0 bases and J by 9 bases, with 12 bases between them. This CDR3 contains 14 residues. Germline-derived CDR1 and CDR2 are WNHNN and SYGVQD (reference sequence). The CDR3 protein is CASSESRREGPQHF. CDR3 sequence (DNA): TGCGCCAGCAGTGAGTCCAGGCGCGAAGGGCCCCAGCATTTT.

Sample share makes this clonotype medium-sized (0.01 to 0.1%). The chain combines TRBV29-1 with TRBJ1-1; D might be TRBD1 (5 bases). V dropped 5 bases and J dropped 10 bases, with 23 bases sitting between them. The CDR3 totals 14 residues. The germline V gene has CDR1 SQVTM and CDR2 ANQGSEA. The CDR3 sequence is CSVRVGRLGRGAFF. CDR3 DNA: TGCAGCGTTCGAGTCGGACGCCTGGGGCGTGGAGCTTTCTTT.

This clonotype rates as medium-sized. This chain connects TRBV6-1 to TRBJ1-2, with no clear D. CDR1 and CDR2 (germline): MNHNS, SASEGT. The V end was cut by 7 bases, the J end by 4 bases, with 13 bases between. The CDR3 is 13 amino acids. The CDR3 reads CASTPQKLYGYTF. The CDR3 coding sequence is TGTGCCAGCACCCCGCAGAAGCTCTATGGCTACACCTTC.

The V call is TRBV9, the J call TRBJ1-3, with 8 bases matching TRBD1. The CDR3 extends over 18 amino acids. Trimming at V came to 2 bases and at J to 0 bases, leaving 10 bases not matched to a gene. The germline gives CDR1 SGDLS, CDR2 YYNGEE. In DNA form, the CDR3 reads TGTGCCAGCAGCGTTCAAGGCGGCAGGGGGCTCTCTGGAAACACCATATATTTT. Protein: CASSVQGGRGLSGNTIYF. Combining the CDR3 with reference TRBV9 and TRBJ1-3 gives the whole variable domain DSGVTQTPKHLITATGQRVTLRCSPRSGDLSVYWYQQSLDQGLQFLIQYYNGEERAKGNILERFSAQQFPDLHSELNLSSLELGDSALYFCASSVQGGRGLSGNTIYFGEGSWLTVV.

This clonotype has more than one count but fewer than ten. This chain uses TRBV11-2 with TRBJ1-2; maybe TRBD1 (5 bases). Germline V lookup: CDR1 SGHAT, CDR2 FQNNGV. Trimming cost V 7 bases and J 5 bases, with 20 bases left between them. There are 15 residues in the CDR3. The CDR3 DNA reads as TGTGCCAGCAACCACGACAGACAGCGCGGGTATGGCTACACCTTC. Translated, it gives CASNHDRQRGYGYTF.

CDR3 in amino acids: CASSLEGDSPLHF. The CDR3 bases are TGTGCCAGCAGCTTAGAAGGGGATTCACCCCTCCACTTT. This sequence joins TRBV7-9 and TRBJ1-6, with a tentative D call TRBD1 (5 bases). Trimming cost V 1 base and J 8 bases, with 6 bases left between them. This CDR3 is built from 13 residues. The V gene's germline CDR1 is SEHNR and CDR2 FQNEAQ (reference sequence). Variable domain in full (rest from reference TRBV7-9 and TRBJ1-6): DTGVSQNPRHKITKRGQNVTFRCDPISEHNRLYWYRQTLGQGPEFLTYFQNEAQLEKSRLLSDRFSAERPKGSFSTLEIQRTEQGDSAMYLCASSLEGDSPLHFGNGTRLTVT.

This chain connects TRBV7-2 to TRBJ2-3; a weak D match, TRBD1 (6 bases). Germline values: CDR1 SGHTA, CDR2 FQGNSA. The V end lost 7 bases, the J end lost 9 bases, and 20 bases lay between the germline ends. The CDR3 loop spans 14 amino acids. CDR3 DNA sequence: TGTGCCAGCACCCTCCTGGGGGCCCAGGGAACGCAGTATTTT. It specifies CASTLLGAQGTQYF.

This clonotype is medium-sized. As DNA, the CDR3 is TGTGCCAGCAGTTACTCGACAGCGACGCGCCCCTACGAGCAGTACTTC. It codes for CASSYSTATRPYEQYF. The rearrangement joins TRBV6-2 or TRBV6-3 to TRBJ2-7; D is perhaps TRBD1 (5 bases). In germline, CDR1 is MNHEY, CDR2 SVGEGT. This CDR3 has 16 residues. V lost 0 bases, J lost 2 bases, and 14 bases lay in between.

The CDR3, as DNA: TGTGCCAGCAGACCAGACACAGGGACTGGCTACACCTTC. It specifies CASRPDTGTGYTF. The chain has TRBV6-5 and TRBJ1-2; tentative D call: TRBD1 (6 bases). Germline V gene lookup returns CDR1 MNHEY and CDR2 SVGAGI. V lost 6 bases and J lost 7, with 15 bases in between. The CDR3 covers 13 residues.